Below, one T cell receptor beta chain is given with its context. Its antigen remains unidentified. The CDR3 covers 17 residues. Germline V gene data show CDR1 as LNHNV and CDR2 as YYDKDF (reference sequence). V was trimmed by 0 bases and J by 1 base, leaving 12 bases between them. This entry belongs to a study of T-cell reconstitution after alpha-beta-depleted transplantation in children. Overall study results and limits: Alpha-beta T cells about two months after transplant reportedly derived from several hundred expanded graft clones. Newly produced T cells mostly provided counts and TCRbeta diversity after one year, as hyperexpanded clones declined. The origin of high day-60 TCRbeta diversity in some patients lay in surviving recipient T cells and thymic progenitors.

Construction of the TCRbeta library involved unique molecular identifiers. TCRdb called the PCR reads again in MiXCR, with one record for every CDR3 protein. Of 580,000 or so distinct CDR3 sequences in the sample, about 21% are singletons; the top ten hold 12% to 15%. The rearrangement uses TRBV15 and TRBJ2-2; D is unclear. The starting material was PBMCs, mostly from graft donor cells, obtained 360 days after TCRalphabeta/CD19-depleted stem cell transplant. This clonotype was sampled from a boy less than two years old who had a stem cell transplant for acute myeloid leukemia, so the T cells may come from the graft donor. CDR3 region: CATSRERNRLNTGELFF. In DNA form, the CDR3 reads TGTGCCACCAGCAGAGAACGTAACAGACTGAACACCGGGGAGCTGTTTTTT.